Below are 13 T cell receptor beta chains sequenced from a single sample in a study of cytomegalovirus exposure and HLA in healthy donors. Here immunoSEQ multiplex PCR was the method, and the copy in TCRdb shows in-frame clones only, minus some. The table shows approximately 180,000 clones, with roughly 82% occurring only once. The sequencing input was PBMCs. These receptors were taken from a woman aged 18-30 years in good health and CMV-seronegative.

This clone has just one count. This rearrangement joins TRBV5-4 to TRBJ2-1; D remains unclear. CDR3 size: 14 residues. Germline-derived CDR1 and CDR2 are SGHNT and YYREEE (reference sequence). V was pared by 0 bases and J by 2 bases, with 6 bases between. Here the CDR3 reads CASSLGSAYNEQFF. CDR3 nucleotides: TGTGCCAGCAGCTTGGGCAGCGCCTACAATGAGCAGTTCTTC.

J is TRBJ2-7 and V is TRBV7-9; 9 bases match TRBD2. Trimming removed 4 bases from V and 0 bases from J; junction bases left unmatched: 4. This CDR3 has 15 residues. The germline gives CDR1 SEHNR, CDR2 FQNEAQ (reference sequence). The CDR3 reads CASSSGSGGSYEQYF. DNA of the CDR3: TGTGCCAGCAGCTCCGGTAGCGGGGGCTCCTACGAGCAGTACTTC.

This chain joins TRBV19 and TRBJ2-7, with a tentative D call TRBD2 (5 bases). This CDR3 is 15 amino acids long. The germline CDR1 and CDR2 sequences are LNHDA and SQIVND (reference sequence). Trimming removed 1 base from V and 1 base from J, with 11 bases in between. The CDR3 is CASSIVGAESYEQYF. The CDR3 DNA reads TGTGCCAGTAGTATAGTGGGAGCAGAGTCCTACGAGCAGTACTTC.

The gene calls are TRBV10-3 and TRBJ1-2, with D tentatively TRBD1 (5 bases). This CDR3 is built from 13 residues. Trimming took 6 bases from V and 4 from J, leaving 12 bases between them. Looked up from germline, CDR1 is ENHRY and CDR2 is SYGVKD. The CDR3 protein is CAIRQGATYGYTF. CDR3 in DNA: TGTGCCATCAGACAAGGGGCGACCTATGGCTACACCTTC.

The chain couples TRBV9 to TRBJ2-3, with D possibly TRBD2 on 6 matching bases. Germline CDR1 is SGDLS and CDR2 is YYNGEE. The CDR3 loop spans 16 amino acids. Between the trimmed V and J ends, which lost 3 bases and 1 base, there was a span of 15 bases. For the CDR3, the DNA is TGTGCCAGCAGCGGCCTACCTCGACTAGGCACAGATACGCAGTATTTT. Its translation is CASSGLPRLGTDTQYF.

This sequence joins TRBV4-1 and TRBJ2-3; 8 bases are shared with TRBD2. Per the germline V gene, CDR1 is MGHRA and CDR2 is YSYEKL. The trim removed 5 bases at V and 6 bases at J, leaving 7 bases unmatched. This CDR3 has 14 residues. The CDR3 DNA reads TGCGCCAGCAGCGGGGGACCGGGGGGGGATACGCAGTATTTT. Its translation: CASSGGPGGDTQYF.

The CDR3 spells CASSPLIQGNYNEQFF. The CDR3 nucleotides are TGTGCCAGCTCACCACTGATACAGGGGAACTACAATGAGCAGTTCTTC. The chain has TRBV18 and TRBJ2-1; TRBD1 matches 7 bases. V trimming: 1 base; J trimming: 3 bases; junction bases outside the gene matches: 6. The CDR3 length is 16 residues. Germline lookup yields CDR1 KGHSH and CDR2 LQKENI. Drawing the rest from reference TRBV18 and TRBJ2-1, the complete variable domain is NAGVMQNPRHLVRRRGQEARLRCSPMKGHSHVYWYRQLPEEGLKFMVYLQKENIIDESGMPKERFSAEFPKEGPSILRIQQVVRGDSAAYFCASSPLIQGNYNEQFFGPGTRLTVL.

This clone came up once. The chain has TRBV7-2 and TRBJ2-5; possibly TRBD1 for D (8 bases). Trimming left V 4 bases short and J 4 bases short, with 16 bases between. The length of the CDR3 is 15 residues. The germline V gene has CDR1 SGHTA and CDR2 FQGNSA. The CDR3 is CASSSTGGVGETQYF. CDR3 nucleotides: TGTGCCAGCAGCTCAACAGGGGGGGTCGGAGAGACCCAGTACTTC. The complete variable domain, with remaining parts taken from reference TRBV7-2 and TRBJ2-5, reads GAGVSQSPSNKVTEKGKDVELRCDPISGHTALYWYRQSLGQGLEFLIYFQGNSAPDKSGLPSDRFSAERTGGSVSTLTIQRTQQEDSAVYLCASSSTGGVGETQYFGPGTRLLVL.

The rearrangement uses TRBV30 and TRBJ1-1; possible D gene TRBD1, 5 bases. The CDR3 runs 14 residues. The germline V and J ends were trimmed by 4 bases and 2 bases, with 14 bases remaining between them. Germline values: CDR1 GTSNPN, CDR2 SVGIG (reference sequence). The CDR3 sequence is CAWTSGQGNTEAFF. CDR3 nucleotides: TGTGCCTGGACGTCCGGGCAGGGCAACACTGAAGCTTTCTTT.

DNA for the CDR3: TGTGCTAGTGGTTTGAATAAACAGGGCACCTACAATGAGCAGTTCTTC. Its translation is CASGLNKQGTYNEQFF. The gene calls are TRBV12-5 and TRBJ2-1; a possible D gene is TRBD1 (6 bases). The CDR3 runs to 16 residues. V was clipped by 2 bases and J by 2 bases, with 13 bases between them. In germline, CDR1 is LGHNT, CDR2 FRNRAP.

V is TRBV30 and J is TRBJ2-1, with TRBD2 matching over 9 bases. The CDR3 is made up of 15 amino acids. Per germline, CDR1 GTSNPN and CDR2 SVGIG (reference sequence). V lost 1 base to trimming and J lost 8 bases; unmatched junction nucleotides: 9. As DNA, the CDR3 is TGTGCCTGGAGTGCCTTTAGCGGGAGTAGCGATGAGCAGTTCTTC. This gives the protein CAWSAFSGSSDEQFF.

CDR3 region: CASRPLLAETYNEQFF. Here the CDR3 DNA reads TGTGCCAGCAGACCCCTACTAGCAGAAACGTACAATGAGCAGTTCTTC. The rearrangement links TRBV27 to TRBJ2-1; D possibly corresponds to TRBD2 (6 bases). This CDR3 is built from 16 residues. Germline V gene sequence: CDR1 MNHEY, CDR2 SMNVEV (reference sequence). V was clipped by 6 bases and J by 4 bases, with 19 bases between them.

The genes are TRBV11-2 and TRBJ2-1, with 7 bases that match TRBD1. Germline CDR1 and CDR2: SGHAT and FQNNGV. The V and J ends lost 1 base and 8 bases, in that order; junction bases with no gene match: 11. This CDR3 comprises 16 residues. DNA of the CDR3: TGTGCCAGCAGCTTAGCGTGGACAGGTCCACGGGATGAGCAGTTCTTC. Amino acid sequence: CASSLAWTGPRDEQFF.